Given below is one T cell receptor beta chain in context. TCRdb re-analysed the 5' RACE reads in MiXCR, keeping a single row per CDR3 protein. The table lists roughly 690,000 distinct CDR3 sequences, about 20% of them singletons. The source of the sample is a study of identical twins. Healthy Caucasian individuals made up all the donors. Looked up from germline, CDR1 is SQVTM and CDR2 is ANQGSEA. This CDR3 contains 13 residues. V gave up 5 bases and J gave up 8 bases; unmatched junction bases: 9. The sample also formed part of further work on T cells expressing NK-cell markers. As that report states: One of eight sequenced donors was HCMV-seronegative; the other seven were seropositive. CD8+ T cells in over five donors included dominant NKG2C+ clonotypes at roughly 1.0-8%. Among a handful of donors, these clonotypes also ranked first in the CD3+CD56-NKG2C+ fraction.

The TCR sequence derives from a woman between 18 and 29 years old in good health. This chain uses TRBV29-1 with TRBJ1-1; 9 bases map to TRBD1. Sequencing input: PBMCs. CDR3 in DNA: TGCAGCGTTTCCCGGGACAGGGTAACAGAAGCTTTCTTT. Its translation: CSVSRDRVTEAFF. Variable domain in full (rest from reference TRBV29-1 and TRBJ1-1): SAVISQKPSRDICQRGTSLTIQCQVDSQVTMMFWYRQQPGQSLTLIATANQGSEATYESGFVIDKFPISRPNLTFSTLTVSNMSPEDSSIYLCSVSRDRVTEAFFGQGTRLTVV.